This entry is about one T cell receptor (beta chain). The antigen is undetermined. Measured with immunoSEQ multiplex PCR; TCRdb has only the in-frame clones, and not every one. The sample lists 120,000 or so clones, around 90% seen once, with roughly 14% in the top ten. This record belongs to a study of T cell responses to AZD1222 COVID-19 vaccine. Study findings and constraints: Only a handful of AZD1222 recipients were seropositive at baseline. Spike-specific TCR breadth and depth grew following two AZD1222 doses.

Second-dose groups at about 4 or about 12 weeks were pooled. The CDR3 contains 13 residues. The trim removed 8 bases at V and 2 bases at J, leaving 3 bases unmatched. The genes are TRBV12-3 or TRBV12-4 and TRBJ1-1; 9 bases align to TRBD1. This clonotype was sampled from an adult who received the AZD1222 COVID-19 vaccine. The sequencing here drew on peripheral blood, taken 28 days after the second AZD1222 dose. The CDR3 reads CASRGQGNTEAFF. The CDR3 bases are TGTGCCAGCCGGGGACAGGGCAACACTGAAGCTTTCTTT.